The 11 T cell receptor beta chains reported below all come from one sample, sequenced in a study of PD-1 blockade in classical Hodgkin lymphoma. There was relapse after autologous stem cell transplantation in every patient, and there was variation in brentuximab vedotin exposure. The protocol was immunoSEQ multiplex PCR, while the TCRdb copy is restricted to in-frame clones and leaves out a portion. Here the sample spans tens of thousands of clones, 70% to 80% being singletons. Sequencing used peripheral blood mononuclear cells (PBMCs), obtained at baseline. These receptors all come from a human donor with classical Hodgkin lymphoma.

The chain carries TRBV9 and TRBJ1-4; no clear D gene. The length of the CDR3 is 14 residues. Trimming cost V 5 bases and J 7 bases, with 15 bases left between them. Germline V CDR1 and CDR2: SGDLS, YYNGEE. The CDR3 sequence: CASSDDVGSEKLFF. The DNA for the CDR3 is TGTGCCAGCAGTGACGACGTGGGTAGTGAAAAACTGTTTTTT.

The chain joins TRBV9 to TRBJ2-2, with no clear D. The CDR3 is 14 amino acids. CDR1 SGDLS and CDR2 YYNGEE come from the germline V gene. V gave up 3 bases and J gave up 3 bases, with 9 bases separating them. The CDR3 here is CASSAALYTGELFF. In DNA form, the CDR3 reads TGTGCCAGCAGCGCGGCTCTATACACCGGGGAGCTGTTTTTT. The full variable domain, its missing parts supplied by reference TRBV9 and TRBJ2-2, is DSGVTQTPKHLITATGQRVTLRCSPRSGDLSVYWYQQSLDQGLQFLIQYYNGEERAKGNILERFSAQQFPDLHSELNLSSLELGDSALYFCASSAALYTGELFFGEGSRLTVL.

This clone was seen a few times. The chain links TRBV9 to TRBJ2-7; perhaps TRBD2 as D (6 bases). This CDR3 spans 14 amino acids. The V end lost 3 bases, the J end lost 7 bases, and 17 bases lay between the germline ends. Germline CDR1 and CDR2: SGDLS and YYNGEE. CDR3 residues: CASSEEGGMREQYF. The CDR3 bases are TGTGCCAGCAGCGAGGAGGGTGGGATGCGGGAGCAGTACTTC.

The chain employs TRBV29-1 and TRBJ1-1; TRBD1 might be the D (6 bases). With 6 bases removed from V and 2 bases from J, the gap between germline ends came to 16 bases. Germline V lookup: CDR1 SQVTM, CDR2 ANQGSEA. This CDR3 region has 14 residues. CDR3 coding DNA: TGCAGCGTGATGGCGGGACACTCCAACACTGAAGCTTTCTTT. Its protein product is CSVMAGHSNTEAFF.

The DNA of the CDR3 is TGTGCCAGCAGACATACTACAGGGGTCTCCTACGAGCAGTACTTC. Translation: CASRHTTGVSYEQYF. The chain combines TRBV6-5 with TRBJ2-7; 7 positions agree with TRBD1. Germline V gene data show CDR1 as MNHEY and CDR2 as SVGAGI. There are 15 residues in the CDR3. After removal of 6 bases from V and 0 bases from J, the junction contained 8 bases not matched to a gene.

This chain joins TRBV19 and TRBJ2-1; a weak D match, TRBD2 (5 bases). Germline CDR1 is LNHDA and CDR2 is SQIVND (reference sequence). The CDR3 totals 14 residues. V was shortened by 7 bases and J by 0 bases, with 10 bases between the two germline ends. Written as DNA, the CDR3 is TGTGCCAGTACCGGCGGGCTCTCCTACAATGAGCAGTTCTTC. It is translated as CASTGGLSYNEQFF.

V gene TRBV7-2 combines with J gene TRBJ1-2; a weak D match, TRBD1 (5 bases). In germline, CDR1 is SGHTA, CDR2 FQGNSA. The CDR3 is made up of 15 amino acids. Trimming took 5 bases from V and 5 from J, leaving 18 bases between them. DNA for the CDR3: TGTGCCAGCAGCAAACCCGGGACGTCGAGTTATGGCTACACCTTC. Amino acid sequence: CASSKPGTSSYGYTF.

The chain links TRBV30 to TRBJ2-1; TRBD2 is a possible D gene (5 bases). Germline V gene lookup returns CDR1 GTSNPN and CDR2 SVGIG (reference sequence). V was clipped by 5 bases and J by 2 bases, with 7 bases between them. The CDR3 extends over 12 amino acids. CDR3 region: CAWGLAYNEQFF. The DNA for the CDR3 is TGTGCCTGGGGACTCGCCTACAATGAGCAGTTCTTC.

The V call is TRBV4-1, the J call TRBJ2-3; no firm D call. The CDR3 is 12 residues long. With 2 bases removed from V and 4 bases from J, the gap between germline ends came to 4 bases. Germline assignment: CDR1 MGHRA and CDR2 YSYEKL. CDR3 nucleotides: TGCGCCAGCAGCCAAATCCCAGATACGCAGTATTTT. Translated: CASSQIPDTQYF.

V usage is TRBV27 and J usage is TRBJ2-7; tentative D call: TRBD1 (6 bases). Germline-derived CDR1 and CDR2 are MNHEY and SMNVEV (reference sequence). This CDR3 has 16 amino acids. Between the trimmed V and J ends, which lost 6 bases and 4 bases, there was a span of 22 bases. DNA for the CDR3: TGTGCCAGCAGAATACTTGGGGGCGGTCTGGGGTACGAGCAGTACTTC. This encodes CASRILGGGLGYEQYF.

The chain carries TRBV6-5 and TRBJ2-7, with TRBD1 identical over 7 bases. The CDR3 is made up of 12 amino acids. Germline values: CDR1 MNHEY, CDR2 SVGAGI. The V and J ends lost 10 bases and 4 bases, in that order; junction bases with no gene match: 7. In DNA form, the CDR3 reads TGTGCCACGGGACAGTCCACGTACGAGCAGTACTTC. Translated: CATGQSTYEQYF.